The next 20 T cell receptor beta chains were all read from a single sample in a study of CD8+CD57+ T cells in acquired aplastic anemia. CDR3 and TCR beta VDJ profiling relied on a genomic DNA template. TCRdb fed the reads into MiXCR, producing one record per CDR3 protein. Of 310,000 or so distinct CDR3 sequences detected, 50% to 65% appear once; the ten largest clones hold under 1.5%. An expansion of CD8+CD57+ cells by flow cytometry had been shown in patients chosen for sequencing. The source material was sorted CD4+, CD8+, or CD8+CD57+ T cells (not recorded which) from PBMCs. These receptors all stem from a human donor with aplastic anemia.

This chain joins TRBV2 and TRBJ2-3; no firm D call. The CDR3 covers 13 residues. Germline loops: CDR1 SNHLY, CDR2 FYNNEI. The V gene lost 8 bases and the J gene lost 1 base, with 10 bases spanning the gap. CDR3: CASQERGTDTQYF. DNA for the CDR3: TGTGCCAGCCAGGAGCGCGGCACAGATACGCAGTATTTT.

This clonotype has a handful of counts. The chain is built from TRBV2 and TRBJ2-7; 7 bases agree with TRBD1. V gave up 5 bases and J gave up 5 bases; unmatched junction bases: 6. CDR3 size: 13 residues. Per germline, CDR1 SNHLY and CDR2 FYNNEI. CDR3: CASSYRGRNEQYF. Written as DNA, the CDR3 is TGTGCCAGCAGTTACAGGGGTAGGAACGAGCAGTACTTC.

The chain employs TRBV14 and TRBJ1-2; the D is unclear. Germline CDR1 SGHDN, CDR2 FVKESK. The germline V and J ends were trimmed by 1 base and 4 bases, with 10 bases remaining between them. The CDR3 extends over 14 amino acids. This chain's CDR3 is CASSQVGTAYGYTF. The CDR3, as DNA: TGTGCCAGCAGCCAAGTAGGTACAGCCTATGGCTACACCTTC.

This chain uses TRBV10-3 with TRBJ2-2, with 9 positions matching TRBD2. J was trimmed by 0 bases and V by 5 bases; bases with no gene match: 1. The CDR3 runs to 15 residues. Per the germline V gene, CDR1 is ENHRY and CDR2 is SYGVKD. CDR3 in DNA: TGTGCCATCAGTTTAGCGGGAGCGAACACCGGGGAGCTGTTTTTT. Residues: CAISLAGANTGELFF.

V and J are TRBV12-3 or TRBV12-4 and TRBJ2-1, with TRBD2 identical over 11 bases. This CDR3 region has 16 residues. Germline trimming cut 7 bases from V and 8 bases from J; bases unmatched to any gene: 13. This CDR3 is CASKGLTSGAWDEQFF. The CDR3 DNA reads TGTGCCAGCAAAGGGTTGACTAGCGGGGCTTGGGATGAGCAGTTCTTC.

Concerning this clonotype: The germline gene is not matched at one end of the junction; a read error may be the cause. CDR3 amino acids: CASSSRMNTGAFF. The CDR3 DNA reads as TGCGCCAGCAGCTCTCGAATGAACACTGGAGCTTTCTTT. This rearrangement joins TRBV10-1 to TRBJ1-1, with D unresolved. CDR3 size: 13 residues. Germline V gene lookup returns CDR1 WNHNN and CDR2 SYGVQD (reference sequence).

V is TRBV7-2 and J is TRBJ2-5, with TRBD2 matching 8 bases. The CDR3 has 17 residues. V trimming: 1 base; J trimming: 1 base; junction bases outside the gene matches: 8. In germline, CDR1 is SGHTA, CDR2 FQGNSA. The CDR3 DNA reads TGTGCCAGCAGCTTAGTGGGGTCTAGCGGGTTCCAAGAGACCCAGTACTTC. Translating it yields CASSLVGSSGFQETQYF.

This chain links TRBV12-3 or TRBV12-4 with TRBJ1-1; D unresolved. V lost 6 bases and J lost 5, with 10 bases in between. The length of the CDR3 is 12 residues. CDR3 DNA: TGTGCCAGCAGACCCTTGGGTACTGAAGCTTTCTTT. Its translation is CASRPLGTEAFF.

CDR3 loop: CASSVATDEQFF. CDR3 nucleotides: TGTGCCAGCAGCGTAGCTACAGATGAGCAGTTCTTC. The V gene is TRBV9, the J gene TRBJ2-1, with D uncertain. From germline, CDR1 is SGDLS and CDR2 YYNGEE. Trimming shortened V by 0 bases and J by 8 bases, and 6 bases separated the two germline ends. The CDR3 loop spans 12 amino acids.

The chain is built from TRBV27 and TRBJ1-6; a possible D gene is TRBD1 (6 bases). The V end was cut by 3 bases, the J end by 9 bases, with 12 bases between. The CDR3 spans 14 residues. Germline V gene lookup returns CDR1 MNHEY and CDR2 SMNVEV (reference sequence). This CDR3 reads CASSFRGLGSPLHF. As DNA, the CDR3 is TGTGCCAGCAGTTTCAGGGGCCTCGGTTCACCCCTCCACTTT.

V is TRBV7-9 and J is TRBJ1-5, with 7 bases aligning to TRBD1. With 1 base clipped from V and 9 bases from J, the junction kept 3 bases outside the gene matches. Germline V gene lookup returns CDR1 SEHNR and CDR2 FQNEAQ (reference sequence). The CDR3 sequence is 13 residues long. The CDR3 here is CASSLEQGTPQHF. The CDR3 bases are TGTGCCAGCAGCTTAGAACAGGGGACGCCCCAGCATTTT.

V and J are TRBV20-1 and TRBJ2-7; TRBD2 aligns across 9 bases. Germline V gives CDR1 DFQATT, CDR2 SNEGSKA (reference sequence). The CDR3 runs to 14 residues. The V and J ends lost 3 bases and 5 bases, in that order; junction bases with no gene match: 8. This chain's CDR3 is CSASRAGGPNEQYF. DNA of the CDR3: TGCAGTGCTAGCCGGGCGGGAGGGCCGAACGAGCAGTACTTC.

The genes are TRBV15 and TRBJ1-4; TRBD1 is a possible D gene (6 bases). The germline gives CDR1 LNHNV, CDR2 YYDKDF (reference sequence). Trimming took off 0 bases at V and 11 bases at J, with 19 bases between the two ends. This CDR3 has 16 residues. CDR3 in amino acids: CATSRDMDSGARKLFF. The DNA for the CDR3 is TGTGCCACCAGCAGAGATATGGACAGTGGTGCCAGGAAACTGTTTTTT.

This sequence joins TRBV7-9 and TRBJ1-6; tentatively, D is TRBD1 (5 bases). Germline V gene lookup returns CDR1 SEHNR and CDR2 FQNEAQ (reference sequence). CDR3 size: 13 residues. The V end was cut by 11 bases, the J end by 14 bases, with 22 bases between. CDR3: CAPAHVPRGALHF. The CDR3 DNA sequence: TGTGCCCCGGCGCACGTCCCGAGGGGAGCCCTCCACTTT.

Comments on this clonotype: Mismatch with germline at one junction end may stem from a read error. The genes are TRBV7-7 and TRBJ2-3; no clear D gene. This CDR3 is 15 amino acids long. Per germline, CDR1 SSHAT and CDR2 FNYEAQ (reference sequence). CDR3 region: CASSLVPIRTDTQYF. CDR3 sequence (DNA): TGTGCTAGCAGCTTAGTGCCCATTCGCACAGATACGCAGTATTTT.

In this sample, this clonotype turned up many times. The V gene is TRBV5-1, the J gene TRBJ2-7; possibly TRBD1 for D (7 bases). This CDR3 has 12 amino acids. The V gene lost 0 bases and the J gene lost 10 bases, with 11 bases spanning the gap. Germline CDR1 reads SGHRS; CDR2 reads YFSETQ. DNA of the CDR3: TGCGCCAGCAGCTTGGCCAGGGGGGTACAGTACTTC. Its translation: CASSLARGVQYF.

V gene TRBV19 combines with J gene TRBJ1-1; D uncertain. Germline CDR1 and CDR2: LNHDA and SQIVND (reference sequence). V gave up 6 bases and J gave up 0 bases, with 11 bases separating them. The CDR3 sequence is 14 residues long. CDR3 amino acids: CASSRHIMNTEAFF. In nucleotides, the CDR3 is TGTGCCAGTAGCCGACACATTATGAACACTGAAGCTTTCTTT.

CDR3 residues: CASNLDRGDQPQHF. In DNA, the CDR3 is TGTGCCAGCAATCTGGACAGGGGCGATCAGCCCCAGCATTTT. The genes are TRBV12-3 or TRBV12-4 and TRBJ1-5; 9 bases map to TRBD1. V was pared by 7 bases and J by 5 bases, with 6 bases of the junction left unmatched. The CDR3 is made up of 14 amino acids.

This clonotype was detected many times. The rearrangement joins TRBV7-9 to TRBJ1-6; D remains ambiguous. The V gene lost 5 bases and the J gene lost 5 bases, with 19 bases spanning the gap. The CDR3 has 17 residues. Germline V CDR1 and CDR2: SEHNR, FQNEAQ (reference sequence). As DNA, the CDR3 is TGTGCCAGCAGCGAAGGACCCTCCACCGGGCATAATTCACCCCTCCACTTT. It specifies CASSEGPSTGHNSPLHF. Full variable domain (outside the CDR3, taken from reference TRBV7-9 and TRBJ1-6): DTGVSQNPRHKITKRGQNVTFRCDPISEHNRLYWYRQTLGQGPEFLTYFQNEAQLEKSRLLSDRFSAERPKGSFSTLEIQRTEQGDSAMYLCASSEGPSTGHNSPLHFGNGTRLTVT.

DNA for the CDR3: TGTGCCAGCAGTTCCTACCCGTTGTTAGCGGGGTCCAGCGAGCAGTACTTC. Translating it yields CASSSYPLLAGSSEQYF. The gene calls are TRBV12-3 or TRBV12-4 and TRBJ2-7, with 8 nucleotides matching TRBD2. The trim removed 4 bases at V and 6 bases at J, leaving 17 bases unmatched. The length of the CDR3 is 17 residues.